Presented here are 9 T cell receptor beta chains from one specimen sequenced in a study of identical twins. Using its own MiXCR run on the 5' RACE reads, TCRdb lists one record per CDR3 protein. Here the sample spans approximately 250,000 distinct CDR3 sequences, over 5.5% being singletons. These records were also assigned to another study, of T cells expressing NK-cell markers.

The specimen was CD8+ T cells sorted from blood. Receptors were obtained from a woman under 30 in good health.

The rearrangement links TRBV11-2 to TRBJ2-3; 10 bases are shared with TRBD2. This CDR3 has 17 amino acids. Germline CDR1 reads SGHAT; CDR2 reads FQNNGV. The V segment lost 5 bases and the J segment 2 bases; nucleotides outside the gene matches: 10. The CDR3 region has the DNA TGTGCCAGCAGCCCTAGCGGGAGATGGGGAAACACAGATACGCAGTATTTT. It translates to CASSPSGRWGNTDTQYF.

Only a few counts were recorded for this clonotype. The chain links TRBV27 to TRBJ1-2, with TRBD1 matching over 9 bases. The germline gives CDR1 MNHEY, CDR2 SMNVEV (reference sequence). CDR3 length equals 13 residues. V lost 5 bases, J lost 9 bases, and 7 bases stayed unmatched. The CDR3 coding sequence is TGTGCCAGCAGTCTAACAGGGGGCGCGAGCTACACCTTC. Protein product: CASSLTGGASYTF.

The CDR3 DNA reads as TGTGCCAGCAGTTTGGAGGGAACGGGAAGGAATTCACCCCTCCACTTT. It encodes CASSLEGTGRNSPLHF. The rearrangement uses TRBV12-3 or TRBV12-4 and TRBJ1-6; D is ambiguous. The CDR3 runs to 16 residues. V shed 3 bases and J shed 7 bases, with 16 bases lying between them.

This clonotype showed up just a few times. The V gene is TRBV20-1, the J gene TRBJ2-1; D unclear. Trimming pared 6 bases from V and 4 bases from J, leaving 13 bases between. The germline V gene has CDR1 DFQATT and CDR2 SNEGSKA (reference sequence). CDR3 length: 13 amino acids. CDR3 region: CSAEQPLYNEQFF. The CDR3 nucleotides read TGCAGTGCCGAGCAGCCACTATACAATGAGCAGTTCTTC.

The chain recombines TRBV12-5 with TRBJ2-5; TRBD1 matches at 8 bases. Per the germline V gene, CDR1 is LGHNT and CDR2 is FRNRAP. This CDR3 is 16 amino acids long. V lost 1 base to trimming and J lost 0 bases; unmatched junction nucleotides: 4. CDR3 DNA sequence: TGTGCTAGTGGTTTGGGAGGACAGGGTTACCAAGAGACCCAGTACTTC. Translation gives CASGLGGQGYQETQYF.

This clonotype came up many times. The J gene is TRBJ1-1, the V gene TRBV6-2 or TRBV6-3, with D perhaps TRBD1 (6 bases). Germline values: CDR1 MNHEY, CDR2 SVGEGT. The V end lost 6 bases, the J end lost 0 bases, and 14 bases lay between the germline ends. The CDR3 is made up of 15 amino acids. CDR3 amino acids: CASSPDSHMNTEAFF. In DNA, the CDR3 is TGTGCCAGCAGCCCGGACAGCCACATGAACACTGAAGCTTTCTTT.

The V call is TRBV30, the J call TRBJ2-3; no clear D gene. CDR3 length: 13 residues. Trimming shortened V by 2 bases and J by 2 bases, and 8 bases separated the two germline ends. Looked up from germline, CDR1 is GTSNPN and CDR2 is SVGIG (reference sequence). The CDR3 here is CAWSKVFTDTQYF. The CDR3 bases are TGTGCCTGGAGTAAGGTGTTCACAGATACGCAGTATTTT.

Comment on this clonotype: A junction end diverges from the germline sequence, so it may reflect a read error. The rearrangement links TRBV20-1 to TRBJ1-1, with 7 bases matching TRBD1. The CDR3 has 12 residues. Germline CDR1 and CDR2: DFQATT and SNEGSKA (reference sequence). For the CDR3, the DNA is TGCAGTGCCACGACAGGGAACACTGAAGCTCTCTTT. This translates into CSATTGNTEALF.

This clonotype was counted ten times or more. The V call is TRBV12-3 or TRBV12-4, the J call TRBJ1-5; a possible D gene is TRBD1 (5 bases). The CDR3 has 12 amino acids. V gave up 5 bases and J gave up 9 bases, with 11 bases separating them. In DNA form, the CDR3 reads TGTGCCAGCAGTCATGGGGGGGGGCCCCAGCATTTT. Translating gives CASSHGGGPQHF.